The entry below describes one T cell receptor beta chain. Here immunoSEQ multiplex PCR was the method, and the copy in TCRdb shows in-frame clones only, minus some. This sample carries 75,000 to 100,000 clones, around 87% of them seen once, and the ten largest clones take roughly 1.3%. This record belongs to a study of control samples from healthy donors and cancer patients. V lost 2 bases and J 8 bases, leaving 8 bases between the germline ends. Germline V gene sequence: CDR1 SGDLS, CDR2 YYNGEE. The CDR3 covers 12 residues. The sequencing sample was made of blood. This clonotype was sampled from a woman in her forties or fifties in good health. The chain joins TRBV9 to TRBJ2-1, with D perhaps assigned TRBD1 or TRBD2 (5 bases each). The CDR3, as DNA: TGTGCCAGCAGCGTTCAGGGACATGAGCAGTTCTTC. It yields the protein CASSVQGHEQFF.